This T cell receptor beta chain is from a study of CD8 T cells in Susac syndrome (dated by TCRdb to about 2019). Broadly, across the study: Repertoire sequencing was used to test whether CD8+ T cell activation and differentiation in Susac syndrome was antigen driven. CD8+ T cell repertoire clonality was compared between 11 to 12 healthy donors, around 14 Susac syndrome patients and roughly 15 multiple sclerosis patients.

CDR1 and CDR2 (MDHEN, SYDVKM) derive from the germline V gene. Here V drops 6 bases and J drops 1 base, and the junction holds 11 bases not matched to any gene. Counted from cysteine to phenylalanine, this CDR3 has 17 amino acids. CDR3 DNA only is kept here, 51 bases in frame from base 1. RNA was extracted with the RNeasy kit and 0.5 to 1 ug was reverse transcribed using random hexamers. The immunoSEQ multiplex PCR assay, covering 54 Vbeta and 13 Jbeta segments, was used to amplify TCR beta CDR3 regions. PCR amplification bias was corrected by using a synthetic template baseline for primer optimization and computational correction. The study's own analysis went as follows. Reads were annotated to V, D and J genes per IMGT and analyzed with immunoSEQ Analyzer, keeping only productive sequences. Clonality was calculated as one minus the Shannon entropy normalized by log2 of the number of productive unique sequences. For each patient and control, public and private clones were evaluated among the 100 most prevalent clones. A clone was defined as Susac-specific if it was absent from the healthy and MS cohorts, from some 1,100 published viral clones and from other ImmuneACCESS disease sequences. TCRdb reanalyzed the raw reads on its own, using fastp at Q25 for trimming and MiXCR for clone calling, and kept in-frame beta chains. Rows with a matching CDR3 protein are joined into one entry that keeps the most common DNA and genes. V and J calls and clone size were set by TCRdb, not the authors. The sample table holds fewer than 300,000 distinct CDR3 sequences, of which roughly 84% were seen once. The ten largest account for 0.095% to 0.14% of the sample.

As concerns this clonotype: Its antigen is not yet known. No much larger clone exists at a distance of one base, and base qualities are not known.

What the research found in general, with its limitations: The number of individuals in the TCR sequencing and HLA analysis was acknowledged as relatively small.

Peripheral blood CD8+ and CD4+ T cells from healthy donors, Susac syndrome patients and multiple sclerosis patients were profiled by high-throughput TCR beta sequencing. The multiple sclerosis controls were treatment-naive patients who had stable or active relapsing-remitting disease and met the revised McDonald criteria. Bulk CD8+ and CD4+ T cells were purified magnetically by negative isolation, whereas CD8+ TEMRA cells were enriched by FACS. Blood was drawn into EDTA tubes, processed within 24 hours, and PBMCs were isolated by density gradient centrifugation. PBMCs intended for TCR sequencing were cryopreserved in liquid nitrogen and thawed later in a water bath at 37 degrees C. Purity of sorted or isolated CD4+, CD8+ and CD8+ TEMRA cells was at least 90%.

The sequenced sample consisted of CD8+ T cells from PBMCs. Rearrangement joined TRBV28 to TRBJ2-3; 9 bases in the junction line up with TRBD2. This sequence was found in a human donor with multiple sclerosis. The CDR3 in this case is CASSHNTLAGGTDTQYF. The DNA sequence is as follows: TGTGCCAGCAGCCATAACACCTTAGCGGGAGGCACAGATACGCAGTATTTT.